The next 30 T cell receptor beta chains were all read from a single sample in a study of cytotoxic CD8 clonotypes in ibrutinib-treated CLL. TCRdb keeps only in-frame clones here, not all; method: immunoSEQ multiplex PCR. The profile shows 200,000 or so clones, roughly three quarters of them singletons. Sample: PBMCs, taken after 12 months of ibrutinib treatment. The receptors originated from a human donor with chronic lymphocytic leukemia.

The rearrangement uses TRBV5-8 and TRBJ1-4; 10 bases fit TRBD1. J was trimmed by 6 bases and V by 4 bases; bases with no gene match: 3. The CDR3 spans 14 residues. From germline, CDR1 is SGHTS and CDR2 YDEGEE. The CDR3 spells CASSRGQGHEKLFF. CDR3 DNA: TGTGCCAGCAGCCGGGGACAGGGGCATGAAAAACTGTTTTTT.

Only a few counts were recorded for this clone. The rearrangement links TRBV6-5 to TRBJ1-2; TRBD1 might be the D (5 bases). CDR1 and CDR2 from the germline V gene are MNHEY and SVGAGI. V was pared by 8 bases and J by 7 bases, with 17 bases between. CDR3 length: 13 amino acids. The CDR3 sequence is CASQGFGEIGYTF. The CDR3 DNA reads as TGTGCCAGCCAGGGTTTTGGAGAGATTGGCTACACCTTC.

The chain links TRBV7-3 to TRBJ1-1, with TRBD1 identical over 9 bases. CDR3 length: 13 amino acids. Germline V CDR1 and CDR2: SGHTA, FQGTGA. The J segment lost 11 bases and the V segment lost 5 bases, leaving 9 bases of the junction unmatched. The CDR3 sequence: CASSETGGGSAFF. In nucleotides, the CDR3 is TGTGCCAGCAGCGAGACAGGGGGTGGTTCGGCTTTCTTT.

This clone was detected once. The chain uses TRBV6-5 and TRBJ2-4, with 10 bases aligning to TRBD2. From germline, CDR1 is MNHEY and CDR2 SVGAGI. After removal of 0 bases from V and 8 bases from J, the junction contained 4 bases not matched to a gene. This CDR3 region has 15 residues. The CDR3 DNA reads TGTGCCAGCAGTTACTCGAGCGGGGGGGGTTACATTCAGTACTTC. It encodes CASSYSSGGGYIQYF.

The CDR3 bases are TGTGCCAGCTCACACCCGACAGGGAAGGATCCCTACGAGCAGTACTTC. Translation gives CASSHPTGKDPYEQYF. The V gene is TRBV18, the J gene TRBJ2-7; 7 nucleotides align to TRBD1. The CDR3 is 16 amino acids. The germline CDR1 and CDR2 sequences are KGHSH and LQKENI. V lost 4 bases to trimming and J lost 2 bases; unmatched junction nucleotides: 11. The whole variable domain, remainder taken from reference TRBV18 and TRBJ2-7, is NAGVMQNPRHLVRRRGQEARLRCSPMKGHSHVYWYRQLPEEGLKFMVYLQKENIIDESGMPKERFSAEFPKEGPSILRIQQVVRGDSAAYFCASSHPTGKDPYEQYFGPGTRLTVT.

The V gene is TRBV19, the J gene TRBJ2-1; TRBD1 agrees at 7 bases. Losses at the gene ends were 5 bases for V and 5 bases for J; bases not matched to a gene: 6. CDR1 LNHDA and CDR2 SQIVND come from the germline V gene (reference sequence). The CDR3 length is 14 residues. CDR3 DNA: TGTGCCAGTAGTCTAGGACAGGTCCACAATGAGCAGTTCTTC. Translating it yields CASSLGQVHNEQFF.

The V gene is TRBV19, the J gene TRBJ2-2; D unclear. The CDR3 length is 16 residues. Per germline, CDR1 LNHDA and CDR2 SQIVND (reference sequence). Trimming took 3 bases from V and 1 from J, leaving 12 bases between them. The CDR3 spells CASSIQAELNTGELFF. The CDR3 nucleotides read TGTGCCAGTAGTATTCAGGCGGAACTGAACACCGGGGAGCTGTTTTTT.

The sample holds many counts of this clone. V gene TRBV7-3 combines with J gene TRBJ2-2; D ambiguous. This CDR3 region has 12 residues. Germline V gene sequence: CDR1 SGHTA, CDR2 FQGTGA. V was clipped by 8 bases and J by 3 bases, with 7 bases between them. The CDR3 reads CASGSYTGELFF. The CDR3 DNA sequence: TGTGCCAGCGGGTCTTACACCGGGGAGCTGTTTTTT.

Concerning this clone: This specimen includes other DNA sequences encoding the same CDR3. This chain uses TRBV5-6 with TRBJ2-5, with D tentatively TRBD1 (6 bases). Between the trimmed V and J ends, which lost 0 bases and 4 bases, there was a span of 10 bases. This CDR3 has 14 residues. Germline CDR1 reads SGHDT; CDR2 reads YYEEEE. The CDR3 bases are TGTGCCAGCAGCTTGGGGCAGGGGAGAGAGACCCAGTACTTC. Residues: CASSLGQGRETQYF.

This sequence joins TRBV29-1 and TRBJ2-2, with D tentatively TRBD2 (6 bases). Trimming cost V 6 bases and J 5 bases, with 10 bases left between them. The length of the CDR3 is 12 residues. Germline assignment: CDR1 SQVTM and CDR2 ANQGSEA. The CDR3 nucleotides read TGCAGCGTCCCTGGGGGGACCGGGGAGCTGTTTTTT. Protein product: CSVPGGTGELFF.

There are a few counts of this clone. The rearrangement links TRBV25-1 to TRBJ2-7; 10 nucleotides align to TRBD1. Germline V gene lookup returns CDR1 MGHDK and CDR2 SYGVNS. Losses at the gene ends were 6 bases for V and 4 bases for J; bases not matched to a gene: 3. This CDR3 has 13 residues. The CDR3 nucleotides read TGTGCCAGCAGAAGGGACAGGGGTTACGAGCAGTACTTC. It is translated as CASRRDRGYEQYF.

This clone was recorded a few times. CDR3 coding DNA: TGCGCCAGCAGGGCAGGGGGCATGAATGAGCAGTTCTTC. It is translated as CASRAGGMNEQFF. This chain connects TRBV10-2 to TRBJ2-1, with 8 bases fitting TRBD1. The junction had 5 bases not matched to a gene; V was cut back by 6 bases and J by 7 bases. The CDR3 loop spans 13 amino acids. Germline V gene lookup returns CDR1 WSHSY and CDR2 SAAADI.

The chain has TRBV19 and TRBJ1-2; 7 positions match TRBD1. Losses at the gene ends were 3 bases for V and 3 bases for J; bases not matched to a gene: 4. Germline V CDR1 and CDR2: LNHDA, SQIVND (reference sequence). The CDR3 loop spans 14 amino acids. This chain's CDR3 is CASSMGTGDYGYTF. For the CDR3, the DNA is TGTGCCAGTAGTATGGGAACAGGGGACTATGGCTACACCTTC.

The V gene is TRBV5-1, the J gene TRBJ2-5, with TRBD2 matching 8 bases. From germline, CDR1 is SGHRS and CDR2 YFSETQ. The CDR3 sequence is 16 residues long. Trimming took 0 bases from V and 2 from J; bases not matched to a gene: 6. CDR3 coding DNA: TGCGCCAGCAGCTTGGGGTTAGCGGGAACACAAGAGACCCAGTACTTC. This translates into CASSLGLAGTQETQYF.

By proportion, this clone is medium-sized (0.01 to 0.1%). The V call is TRBV4-1, the J call TRBJ1-5, with TRBD1 identical over 9 bases. J was trimmed by 7 bases and V by 0 bases; bases with no gene match: 10. The CDR3 runs to 17 residues. Germline-derived CDR1 and CDR2 are MGHRA and YSYEKL. In DNA, the CDR3 is TGCGCCAGCAGCCAAGATCCGGGACAGGGCAATCAACAGCCCCAGCATTTT. It is translated as CASSQDPGQGNQQPQHF.

This sequence joins TRBV15 and TRBJ1-4; weak D call: TRBD1 (5 bases). Germline-derived CDR1 and CDR2 are LNHNV and YYDKDF (reference sequence). The CDR3 loop spans 16 amino acids. With 2 bases removed from V and 0 bases from J, the gap between germline ends came to 10 bases. In DNA form, the CDR3 reads TGTGCCACCAGCAGATGGAGGGGTGCAACTAATGAAAAACTGTTTTTT. The encoded protein is CATSRWRGATNEKLFF.

The chain combines TRBV7-9 with TRBJ2-4; TRBD1 matches 8 bases. Germline CDR1 SEHNR, CDR2 FQNEAQ (reference sequence). The CDR3 extends over 17 amino acids. Trimming at V came to 5 bases and at J to 0 bases, leaving 9 bases not matched to a gene. CDR3 loop: CASSPDRGGLAKNIQYF. The CDR3 coding sequence is TGTGCCAGCAGCCCAGACAGGGGCGGACTAGCCAAAAACATTCAGTACTTC.

This clone was counted once. The chain uses TRBV2 and TRBJ2-1, with 9 positions matching TRBD2. CDR3 length equals 16 residues. Per germline, CDR1 SNHLY and CDR2 FYNNEI. J was trimmed by 0 bases and V by 6 bases; bases with no gene match: 6. This CDR3 is CASSESSGTSYNEQFF. The CDR3 DNA is TGTGCCAGCAGCGAATCTAGCGGGACCTCCTACAATGAGCAGTTCTTC.

This clone appeared many times. This chain links TRBV28 with TRBJ1-1, with a weak D call TRBD1 (6 bases). Germline CDR1 reads MDHEN; CDR2 reads SYDVKM. The CDR3 is 13 residues long. Trimming left V 0 bases short and J 5 bases short, with 7 bases between. The CDR3 DNA reads TGTGCCAGCAGTTTATGGGGGGCGACTGAAGCTTTCTTT. It codes for CASSLWGATEAFF.

V gene TRBV27 combines with J gene TRBJ2-2, with D possibly matching TRBD1 (6 bases). This CDR3 contains 16 residues. Germline-derived CDR1 and CDR2 are MNHEY and SMNVEV (reference sequence). Trimming left V 1 base short and J 2 bases short, with 11 bases between. CDR3 sequence (DNA): TGTGCCAGCAGTTTATTTCTGGGACATAACACCGGGGAGCTGTTTTTT. Translation gives CASSLFLGHNTGELFF.

The chain couples TRBV9 to TRBJ1-2, with D possibly matching TRBD1 (6 bases). The V end was cut by 3 bases, the J end by 3 bases, with 15 bases between. The germline V gene has CDR1 SGDLS and CDR2 YYNGEE. CDR3 length: 15 amino acids. CDR3 residues: CASSAPPGGDYGYTF. The CDR3 DNA reads as TGTGCCAGCAGCGCCCCGCCGGGGGGCGACTATGGCTACACCTTC.

The chain uses TRBV7-8 and TRBJ2-7, with TRBD2 matching over 9 bases. In germline, CDR1 is SGHVS, CDR2 FQNEAQ. The CDR3 length is 15 residues. V was pared by 5 bases and J by 0 bases, with 5 bases of the junction left unmatched. The chain's CDR3 is CASSHTSGHSYEQYF. The CDR3 nucleotides are TGTGCCAGCAGCCATACTAGCGGGCACTCCTACGAGCAGTACTTC.

This clone occurred a few times. The J gene is TRBJ2-2, the V gene TRBV4-1; 7 bases map to TRBD1. Germline CDR1 reads MGHRA; CDR2 reads YSYEKL. This CDR3 spans 19 amino acids. The J segment lost 0 bases and the V segment lost 1 base, leaving 11 bases of the junction unmatched. The CDR3 region has the DNA TGCGCCAGCAGCCAAGGTTCCTACAGGGGACCAACGAACACCGGGGAGCTGTTTTTT. Its translation: CASSQGSYRGPTNTGELFF.

The table lists this clone with a few counts. The V call is TRBV6-1, the J call TRBJ1-5, with D possibly being TRBD1 (5 bases). Germline assignment: CDR1 MNHNS and CDR2 SASEGT. V gave up 5 bases and J gave up 8 bases, with 13 bases separating them. This CDR3 has 13 amino acids. CDR3 sequence reads: CASSRTGGKPQHF. CDR3 sequence (DNA): TGTGCCAGCAGTAGGACGGGGGGAAAGCCCCAGCATTTT.

CDR3 sequence reads: CASAIAADTQYF. The CDR3 DNA reads TGTGCCAGCGCTATAGCCGCAGATACGCAGTATTTT. The V gene is TRBV6-6, the J gene TRBJ2-3; D gene uncertain. The CDR3 is 12 residues long. The V end lost 8 bases, the J end lost 4 bases, and 10 bases lay between the germline ends. Germline values: CDR1 MNHNY, CDR2 SVGAGI (reference sequence).

V is TRBV27 and J is TRBJ1-1; 10 bases agree with TRBD1. This CDR3 contains 16 residues. From germline, CDR1 is MNHEY and CDR2 SMNVEV (reference sequence). J was trimmed by 3 bases and V by 0 bases; bases with no gene match: 4. CDR3 amino acids: CASSLSPGQGYTEAFF. CDR3 bases: TGTGCCAGCAGTTTATCCCCGGGACAGGGGTACACTGAAGCTTTCTTT.

The chain recombines TRBV11-2 with TRBJ2-3, with 7 positions matching TRBD1. CDR3 length equals 17 residues. With V trimmed by 5 bases and J by 1 base, 12 bases remained unmatched. The germline CDR1 and CDR2 sequences are SGHAT and FQNNGV. In DNA, the CDR3 is TGTGCCAGCAGCACCTACCGGACAGGCCCCCGCACAGATACGCAGTATTTT. Residues: CASSTYRTGPRTDTQYF. The variable domain in full, with the rest retrieved from reference TRBV11-2 and TRBJ2-3, is EAGVAQSPRYKIIEKRQSVAFWCNPISGHATLYWYQQILGQGPKLLIQFQNNGVVDDSQLPKDRFSAERLKGVDSTLKIQPAKLEDSAVYLCASSTYRTGPRTDTQYFGPGTRLTVL.

This clone was seen only once. The rearrangement uses TRBV28 and TRBJ2-2, with 8 bases fitting TRBD1. Trimming took 6 bases from V and 5 from J; bases not matched to a gene: 11. The germline V gene encodes CDR1 MDHEN and CDR2 SYDVKM. The CDR3 spans 16 residues. In nucleotides, the CDR3 is TGTGCCAGCAGCGGGGCAGGGGGCAGCGGAACCGGGGAGCTGTTTTTT. Translated: CASSGAGGSGTGELFF.

This clone came up once. The genes are TRBV6-5 and TRBJ1-2; no reliable D call. This CDR3 has 13 amino acids. V was clipped by 0 bases and J by 4 bases, with 6 bases between them. Germline V lookup: CDR1 MNHEY, CDR2 SVGAGI. CDR3 sequence: CASSYSRAYGYTF. The CDR3 coding sequence is TGTGCCAGCAGTTACTCAAGGGCCTATGGCTACACCTTC.

The V gene is TRBV5-6, the J gene TRBJ1-2; 8 bases agree with TRBD1. Unmatched junction bases numbered 9, after V lost 4 bases and J lost 4 bases. Germline loops: CDR1 SGHDT, CDR2 YYEEEE. The CDR3 length is 15 residues. The CDR3 region has the DNA TGTGCCAGCAGCCCATGGGGACAGGAGATCTATGGCTACACCTTC. Translating gives CASSPWGQEIYGYTF.